These T cell receptor beta chains were read from a single sample in a study of T cell responses to AZD1222 COVID-19 vaccine. Profiling relied on immunoSEQ multiplex PCR, and the TCRdb table lists in-frame clones only, not all of them. The data contain some 180,000 clones, around 94% of them singletons. The sequences come from peripheral blood, collected 28 days after the second AZD1222 dose. The receptor set was obtained from an adult who received the AZD1222 COVID-19 vaccine. The CDR3 runs from the conserved cysteine through the conserved F or W. The D gene is left open where the match is weak. Size is omitted from some rows. Given values are once, few, many or a class for expanded clones.

size	V	D	length	J	DNA	CDR3
once	TRBV29-1	-	12	TRBJ1-2	TGCAGCGTTTCCCAGGGTTCTTGGGGCTACACCTTC	CSVSQGSWGYTF
-	TRBV14	TRBD1	13	TRBJ1-1	TGTGCCAGCAGCCAAACAGGGGGGACTGAAGCTTTCTTT	CASSQTGGTEAFF
-	TRBV6-2/TRBV6-3	-	18	TRBJ1-3	TGTGCCAGCAGTTACGGGGCTAACTTGTACAGGGACGGCAACACCATATATTTT	CASSYGANLYRDGNTIYF
-	TRBV30	-	12	TRBJ2-7	TGTGCCTGGAGGGACAGCTCCTACGAGCAGTACTTC	CAWRDSSYEQYF
-	TRBV19	-	14	TRBJ1-1	TGTGCCAGTAGTTCTCGCGAGATGGGCACTGAAGCTTTCTTT	CASSSREMGTEAFF
-	TRBV30	-	13	TRBJ2-2	TGTGCCTGGATCAGGGATAACACCGGGGAGCTGTTTTTT	CAWIRDNTGELFF
-	TRBV5-5	-	18	TRBJ2-1	TGTGCCAGCAGCTTGGAGGGGCGCGGGACAGCCCTTTACGATGAGCAGTTCTTC	CASSLEGRGTALYDEQFF
-	TRBV7-7	TRBD2	15	TRBJ2-7	TGTGCTAGCAGCCAAATTAGCGGGAGCTCTTACGAGCAGTACTTC	CASSQISGSSYEQYF
-	TRBV7-2	-	15	TRBJ1-3	TGTGCCAGCACCATGGGGCCTCACTCTGGAAACACCATATATTTT	CASTMGPHSGNTIYF
-	TRBV27	TRBD2	15	TRBJ2-4	TGTGCCAGCAGTTGGGGCGGGACTAAGATAAACATTCAGTACTTC	CASSWGGTKINIQYF
-	TRBV4-1	-	16	TRBJ2-3	TGCGCCAGCAGCCAAGTATTCAGGGGCCGCACAGATACGCAGTATTTT	CASSQVFRGRTDTQYF
-	TRBV5-4	-	16	TRBJ2-5	TGTGCCAGCAGCTTGGATGGTAGCCGCTCCCGAGAGACCCAGTACTTC	CASSLDGSRSRETQYF
-	TRBV7-3	-	17	TRBJ2-7	TGTGCCAGCAGCTTAAGGTGCGGGGACGGCCCAAATCTCGAGCAGTACTTC	CASSLRCGDGPNLEQYF
once	TRBV11-2	-	18	TRBJ2-3	TGTGCCAGCAGCTTAGTTAACTTTTTCGCTGGGGGGGACAATACGCAGTATTTT	CASSLVNFFAGGDNTQYF
-	TRBV6-5	-	14	TRBJ1-1	TGTGCCAGCAAGGGGGGCATAAGGAACACTGAAGCTTTCTTT	CASKGGIRNTEAFF
-	TRBV7-9	-	12	TRBJ1-1	TGTGCCAGCAGCTTCGAAGTTAAGGGAGCTTTCTTT	CASSFEVKGAFF
-	TRBV13	-	13	TRBJ2-5	TGTGCCAGCAGCCCATGGGATGAAGAGACCCAGTACTTC	CASSPWDEETQYF
-	TRBV4-1	-	15	TRBJ2-7	TGCGCCAGCAGCCAAGTTAGGGGCAGAAACTACGAGCAGTACTTC	CASSQVRGRNYEQYF
-	TRBV10-3	-	14	TRBJ1-2	TGTGCCATCAGTGGTATGGAGACTGGCTATGGCTACACCTTC	CAISGMETGYGYTF
once	TRBV3-1/TRBV3-2	TRBD2	15	TRBJ2-1	TGTGCCAGCAGCCAAGGTAGCGGGGGTTACGGTGAGCAGTTCTTC	CASSQGSGGYGEQFF
-	TRBV11-2	-	14	TRBJ1-2	TGTGCCAGCAGCTTAGGACGAATAAGGGGTGGCTACACCTTC	CASSLGRIRGGYTF
-	TRBV5-1	TRBD2	16	TRBJ2-5	TGCGCCAGCAGCTTGGAGACTAGCGGGAGAGAAGAGACCCAGTACTTC	CASSLETSGREETQYF
-	TRBV5-1	-	14	TRBJ2-6	TGCGCCAGCACCTTGAGTTCTGGGGCCAACGTCCTGACTTTC	CASTLSSGANVLTF
-	TRBV28	-	14	TRBJ1-1	TGTGCCAGCAGTTTATTCAGGGCTTGGGATTCAGCTTTCTTT	CASSLFRAWDSAFF
-	TRBV2	-	17	TRBJ2-7	TGTGCCAGCAGTGAAGGGGGGTGGGGGAGCCTCACCTACGAGCAGTACTTC	CASSEGGWGSLTYEQYF
-	TRBV7-2	-	12	TRBJ2-1	TGTGCCAGCAGCCTTGCCTTCTATGAGCAGTTCTTC	CASSLAFYEQFF
once	TRBV28	TRBD1	17	TRBJ1-1	TGTGCCAGCAGCCCCCCCCTCCCGGGACAGATACCCACTGAAGCTTTCTTT	CASSPPLPGQIPTEAFF
once	TRBV2	TRBD1	12	TRBJ1-6	TGTGCCAGCAGGGGGGACAGGTTGATCCTCCACTTT	CASRGDRLILHF
-	TRBV4-1	-	15	TRBJ1-6	TGCGCCAGCGCAAAAGCGGTAGGGTCCAATTCACCCCTCCACTTT	CASAKAVGSNSPLHF
-	TRBV6-4	TRBD2	13	TRBJ2-2	TGTGCCAGCAGTAGCGGGAGCACCGGGGAGCTGTTTTTT	CASSSGSTGELFF
-	TRBV19	-	12	TRBJ2-5	TGTGCCAGTAGTATCCGGCAAGAGACCCAGTACTTC	CASSIRQETQYF
-	TRBV4-1	TRBD1	16	TRBJ1-4	TGCGCCAGCAGCCAAATTATAACAGGGGGCGGCGAAAAACTGTTTTTT	CASSQIITGGGEKLFF
-	TRBV9	TRBD2	16	TRBJ2-1	TGTGCCAGCAGCGTAGGCAGCGGGGGGGCCTACAATGAGCAGTTCTTC	CASSVGSGGAYNEQFF
-	TRBV6-5	TRBD1	15	TRBJ1-5	TGTGCCAGCAGTTGGACAGGGCCGGGCAATCAGCCCCAGCATTTT	CASSWTGPGNQPQHF
-	TRBV19	-	14	TRBJ1-1	TGTGCCAGTAGTATAGCGAGGGTTAGCACTGAAGCTTTCTTT	CASSIARVSTEAFF
once	TRBV9	TRBD1	17	TRBJ2-6	TGTGCCAGCAGCCCACACGCAGGGGGCAGTGGGGCCAACGTCCTGACTTTC	CASSPHAGGSGANVLTF
-	TRBV3-1/TRBV3-2	-	15	TRBJ1-1	TGTGCCAGCAGCCAAGATGCGAGGATGAACACTGAAGCTTTCTTT	CASSQDARMNTEAFF
-	TRBV4-1	-	15	TRBJ2-1	TGCGCCAGCAGACAGCGAGGAAACTCCTACAATGAGCAGTTCTTC	CASRQRGNSYNEQFF
once	TRBV3-1/TRBV3-2	-	15	TRBJ2-7	TGTGCCAGCAGCCAAATAACTAGCATCAGCCACGAGCAGTACTTC	CASSQITSISHEQYF
few	TRBV5-8	-	10	TRBJ2-1	TGTGCCAGCAGCTTGAATGAGCAGTTCTTC	CASSLNEQFF
-	TRBV27	-	15	TRBJ1-5	TGTGCCAGCAGTTTATCTGCCGGGACCAATCAGCCCCAGCATTTT	CASSLSAGTNQPQHF
-	TRBV6-4	TRBD2	15	TRBJ2-3	TGTGCCAGCTCCCCTGCGGGAGTAGGTACAGATACGCAGTATTTT	CASSPAGVGTDTQYF
-	TRBV10-2	-	14	TRBJ1-4	TGCGCCAGCAGTGATTCGGGGCAGGGTGAAAAACTGTTTTTT	CASSDSGQGEKLFF
-	TRBV6-5	-	14	TRBJ2-2	TGTGCCAGCAGACGGACAGCGAACACCGGGGAGCTGTTTTTT	CASRRTANTGELFF
-	TRBV7-2	-	11	TRBJ2-2	TGTGCCAGCAGCTTCGCCGGGGAGCTGTTTTTT	CASSFAGELFF
few	TRBV4-3	-	14	TRBJ1-1	TGCGCCAGCAGCCAAGATCCCCGGAACACTGAAGCTTTCTTT	CASSQDPRNTEAFF
-	TRBV28	-	17	TRBJ1-4	TGTGCCAGCACCGTTTTAGGGATCGGTGTAACTAATGAAAAACTGTTTTTT	CASTVLGIGVTNEKLFF
-	TRBV15	TRBD2	15	TRBJ2-3	TGTGCCACCAGCAGAGATTCGGGAGGGCCAGATACGCAGTATTTT	CATSRDSGGPDTQYF
-	TRBV25-1	-	13	TRBJ2-3	TGTGCCAGCAGTGTAACGGGGGTTCGTACGCAGTATTTT	CASSVTGVRTQYF
-	TRBV7-9	-	13	TRBJ1-1	TGTGCCAGCAGCCTGGCGGCGAACACTGAAGCTTTCTTT	CASSLAANTEAFF
-	TRBV7-9	-	16	TRBJ2-5	TGTGCCAGCAGCTTAGCGCAGGGGCCCTTGGGGGAGACCCAGTACTTC	CASSLAQGPLGETQYF
-	TRBV30	TRBD1	14	TRBJ1-5	TGTGCCTGGAGTGGACAGGGTGGTCATCAGCCCCAGCATTTT	CAWSGQGGHQPQHF
-	TRBV19	TRBD1	15	TRBJ1-4	TGTGCCAGTAGTGCCGCAGGGGGCGTGGGTGAAAAACTGTTTTTT	CASSAAGGVGEKLFF